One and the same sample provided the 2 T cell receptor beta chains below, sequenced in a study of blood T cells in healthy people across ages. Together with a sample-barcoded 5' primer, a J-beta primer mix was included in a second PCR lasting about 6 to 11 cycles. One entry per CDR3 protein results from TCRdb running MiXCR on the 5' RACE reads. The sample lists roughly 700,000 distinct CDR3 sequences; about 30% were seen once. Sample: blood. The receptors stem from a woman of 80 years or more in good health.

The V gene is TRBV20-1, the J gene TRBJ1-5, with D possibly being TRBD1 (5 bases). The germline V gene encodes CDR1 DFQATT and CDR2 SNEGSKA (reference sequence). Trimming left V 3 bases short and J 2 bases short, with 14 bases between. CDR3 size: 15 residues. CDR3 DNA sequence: TGCAGTGCTAGCTTAGGTCTGGGGGGCAATCAGCCCCAGCATTTT. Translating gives CSASLGLGGNQPQHF.

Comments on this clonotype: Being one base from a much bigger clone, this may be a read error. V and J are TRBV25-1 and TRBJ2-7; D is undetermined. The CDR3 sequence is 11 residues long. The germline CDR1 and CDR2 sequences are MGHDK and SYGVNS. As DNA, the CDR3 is TGTGCCAGCGGTGAATTCGGCGAGCAGTACTTC. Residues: CASGEFGEQYF.